The T cell receptor beta chain under discussion was sequenced for a study of regulatory T cells in long-lasting Graves disease. CDR3 regions were amplified by Arm-PCR using iRepertoire HTBI primers to build TCR beta libraries. In TCRdb, the multiplex PCR reads were re-called with MiXCR into one record per CDR3 protein. The sample lists 410,000 or so distinct CDR3 sequences, 14% to 15% seen once, with 16% in the top ten. This clonotype has a handful of counts. The time point here: newly diagnosed GD, antithyroid drugs for less than 3 months. PBMCs were the source of the RNA used for TCR sequencing. The V end lost 2 bases, the J end lost 8 bases, and 18 bases lay between the germline ends. The CDR3 has 15 amino acids. Germline lookup yields CDR1 KGHSH and CDR2 LQKENI. The same sample was also used in a study of T cells in Graves' hyperthyroidism and ophthalmopathy.

The input for sequencing was peripheral blood mononuclear cells (PBMCs), taken at new diagnosis, from a patient treated with antithyroid drugs. The TCR was taken from a woman between 25 and 40 years old with Graves disease. The V call is TRBV18, the J call TRBJ1-2; a weak D match, TRBD1 (6 bases). In DNA, the CDR3 is TGTGCCAGCTCACCAGGAGTGAACAGGGAGGGAGGCTACACCTTC. Translated: CASSPGVNREGGYTF.